This entry concerns a single T cell receptor (beta chain). This entry is derived from a study of cytomegalovirus exposure and HLA in healthy donors. The PCR contained 60 Vbeta and 13 Jbeta primers. Here immunoSEQ multiplex PCR was the method, and the copy in TCRdb shows in-frame clones only, minus some. The repertoire holds 150,000 to 180,000 clones, with around 80% as singletons. This CDR3 has 14 residues. Deletions cut 1 base from V and 5 bases from J, with 12 bases between. CDR1 is SGHRS, CDR2 YFSETQ, per germline. This TCR was sampled from a middle-aged woman in good health and CMV-seronegative. What was sequenced was PBMCs. This chain connects TRBV5-1 to TRBJ1-1; D remains unclear. The CDR3 nucleotides read TGCGCCAGCAGCTTGTCCGGGTTGGGTACTGAAGCTTTCTTT. Translation: CASSLSGLGTEAFF.